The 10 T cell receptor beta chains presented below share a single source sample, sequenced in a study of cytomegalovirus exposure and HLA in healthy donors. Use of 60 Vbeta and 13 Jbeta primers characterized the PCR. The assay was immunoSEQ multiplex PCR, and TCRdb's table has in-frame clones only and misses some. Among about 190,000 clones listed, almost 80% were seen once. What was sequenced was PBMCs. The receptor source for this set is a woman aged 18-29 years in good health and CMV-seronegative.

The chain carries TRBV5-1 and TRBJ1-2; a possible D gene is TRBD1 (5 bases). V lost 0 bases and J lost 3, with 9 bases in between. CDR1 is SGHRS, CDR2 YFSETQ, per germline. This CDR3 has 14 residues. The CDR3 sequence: CASSLGGGDYGYTF. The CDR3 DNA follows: TGCGCCAGCAGCTTGGGGGGGGGAGACTATGGCTACACCTTC.

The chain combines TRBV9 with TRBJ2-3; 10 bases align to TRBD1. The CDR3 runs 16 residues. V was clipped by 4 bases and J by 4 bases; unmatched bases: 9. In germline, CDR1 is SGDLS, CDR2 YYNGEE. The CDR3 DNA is TGTGCCAGCAGCCCCCGGGACAGGGGTCCGGCAGATACGCAGTATTTT. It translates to CASSPRDRGPADTQYF.

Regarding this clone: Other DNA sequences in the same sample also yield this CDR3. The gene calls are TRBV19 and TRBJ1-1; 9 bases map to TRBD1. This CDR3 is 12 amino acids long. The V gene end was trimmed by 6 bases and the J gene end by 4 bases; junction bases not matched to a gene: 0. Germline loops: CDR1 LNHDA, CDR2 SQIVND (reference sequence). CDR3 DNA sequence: TGTGCCAGTAGGACAGGGGGCACTGAAGCTTTCTTT. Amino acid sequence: CASRTGGTEAFF.

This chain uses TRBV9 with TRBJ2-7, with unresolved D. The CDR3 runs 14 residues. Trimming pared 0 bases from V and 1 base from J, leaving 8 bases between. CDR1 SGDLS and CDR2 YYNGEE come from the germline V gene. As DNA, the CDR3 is TGTGCCAGCAGCGTAGTGGCCAGTTCCTACGAGCAGTACTTC. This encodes CASSVVASSYEQYF.

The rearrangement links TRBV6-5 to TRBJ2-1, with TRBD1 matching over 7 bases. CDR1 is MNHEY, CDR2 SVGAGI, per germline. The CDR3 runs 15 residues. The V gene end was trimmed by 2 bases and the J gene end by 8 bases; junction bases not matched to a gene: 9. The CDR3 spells CASSYRQGRKHEQFF. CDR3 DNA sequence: TGTGCCAGCAGTTACCGACAGGGTCGGAAGCATGAGCAGTTCTTC.

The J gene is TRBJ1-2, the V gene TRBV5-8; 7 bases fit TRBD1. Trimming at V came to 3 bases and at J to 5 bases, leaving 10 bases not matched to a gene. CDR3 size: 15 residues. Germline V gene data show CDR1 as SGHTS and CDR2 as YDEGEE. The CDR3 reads CASSSTPATGYGYTF. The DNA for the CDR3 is TGTGCCAGCAGCTCCACCCCAGCGACAGGGTATGGCTACACCTTC.

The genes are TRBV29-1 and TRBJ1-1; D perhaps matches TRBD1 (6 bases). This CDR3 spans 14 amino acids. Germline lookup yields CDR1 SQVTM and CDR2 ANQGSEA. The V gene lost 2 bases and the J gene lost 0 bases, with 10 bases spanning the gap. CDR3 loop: CSVEQGSLNTEAFF. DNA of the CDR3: TGCAGCGTTGAACAGGGGTCCCTGAACACTGAAGCTTTCTTT.

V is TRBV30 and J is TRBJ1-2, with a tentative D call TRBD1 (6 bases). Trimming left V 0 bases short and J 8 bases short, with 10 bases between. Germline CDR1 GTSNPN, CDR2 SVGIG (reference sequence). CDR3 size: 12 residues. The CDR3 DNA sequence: TGTGCCTGGAGTGTAGGACAGATGGGCTACACCTTC. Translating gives CAWSVGQMGYTF.

CDR3 DNA sequence: TGTGCCAGCAGCGGGACCATCCAGGGGGGAACTAATGAAAAACTGTTTTTT. This encodes CASSGTIQGGTNEKLFF. The rearrangement joins TRBV9 to TRBJ1-4; TRBD1 matches at 7 bases. The junction had 9 bases not matched to a gene; V was cut back by 3 bases and J by 1 base. The CDR3 runs to 17 residues. Germline CDR1 and CDR2: SGDLS and YYNGEE.

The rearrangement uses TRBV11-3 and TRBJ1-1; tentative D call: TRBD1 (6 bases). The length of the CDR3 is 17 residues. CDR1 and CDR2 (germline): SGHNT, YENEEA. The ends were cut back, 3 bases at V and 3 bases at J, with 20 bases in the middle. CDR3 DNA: TGTGCCAGCAGCTTCAAAAGGGACAACCAGCCGTACACTGAAGCTTTCTTT. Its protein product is CASSFKRDNQPYTEAFF. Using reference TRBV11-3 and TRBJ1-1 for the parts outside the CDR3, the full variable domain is EAGVVQSPRYKIIEKKQPVAFWCNPISGHNTLYWYLQNLGQGPELLIRYENEEAVDDSQLPKDRFSAERLKGVDSTLKIQPAELGDSAVYLCASSFKRDNQPYTEAFFGQGTRLTVV.